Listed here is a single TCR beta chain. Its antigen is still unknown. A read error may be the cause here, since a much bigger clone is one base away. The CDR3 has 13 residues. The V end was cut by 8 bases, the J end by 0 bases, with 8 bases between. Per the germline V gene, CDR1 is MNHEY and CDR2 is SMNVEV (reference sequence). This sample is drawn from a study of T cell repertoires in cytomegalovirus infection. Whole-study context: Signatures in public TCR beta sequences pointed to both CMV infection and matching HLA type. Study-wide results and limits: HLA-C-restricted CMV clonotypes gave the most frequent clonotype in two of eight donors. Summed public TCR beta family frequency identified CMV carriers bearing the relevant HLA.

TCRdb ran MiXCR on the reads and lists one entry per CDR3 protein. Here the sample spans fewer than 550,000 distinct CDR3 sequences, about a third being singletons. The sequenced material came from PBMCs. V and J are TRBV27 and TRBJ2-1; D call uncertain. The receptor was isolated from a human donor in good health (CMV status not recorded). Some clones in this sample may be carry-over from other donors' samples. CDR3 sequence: CASEQSSYNEQFF. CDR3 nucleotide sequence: TGTGCCAGCGAACAGAGCTCCTACAATGAGCAGTTCTTC.